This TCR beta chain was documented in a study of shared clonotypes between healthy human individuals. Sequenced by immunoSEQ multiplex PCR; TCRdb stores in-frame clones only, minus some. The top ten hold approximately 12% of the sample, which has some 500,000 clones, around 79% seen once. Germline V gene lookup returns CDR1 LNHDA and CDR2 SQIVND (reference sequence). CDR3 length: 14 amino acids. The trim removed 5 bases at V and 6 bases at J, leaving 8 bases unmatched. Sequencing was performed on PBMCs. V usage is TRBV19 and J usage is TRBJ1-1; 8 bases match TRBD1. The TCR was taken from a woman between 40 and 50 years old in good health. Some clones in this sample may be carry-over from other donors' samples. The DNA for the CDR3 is TGTGCCAGTAGTCCCTGGACAGGGTCCCCTGAAGCTTTCTTT. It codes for CASSPWTGSPEAFF.